Below, 18 T cell receptor beta chains from the same sample are listed, as sequenced in a study of shared clonotypes between healthy human individuals. The assay was immunoSEQ multiplex PCR, and TCRdb's table has in-frame clones only and misses some. The sample comprises approximately 1.1 million clones, about 84% of which are singletons, and approximately 0.5% rests with the top ten. Sequences were obtained from memory CD4+ T cells from PBMCs. Specified subset: CD45RA-negative fraction. Every receptor here comes from a man aged 18-30 years in good health. Some clones in this sample may be carry-over from other donors' samples.

A word on this clone: A much larger clone differs from this one at a single base, so this may be a read error. The V and J genes are TRBV7-9 and TRBJ2-3, with TRBD2 matching over 13 bases. Germline V CDR1 and CDR2: SEHNR, FQNEAQ (reference sequence). Trimming cost V 5 bases and J 2 bases; bases outside gene matches: 4. This CDR3 is built from 16 residues. The CDR3 DNA reads TGTGCCAGCAGCCAGGGACTAGCGGGATCCACAGATACGCAGTATTTT. This gives the protein CASSQGLAGSTDTQYF.

This clone was seen many times. The V gene is TRBV5-6, the J gene TRBJ1-1; no clear D. V was trimmed by 4 bases and J by 0 bases, leaving 16 bases between them. CDR3 size: 16 residues. Germline values: CDR1 SGHDT, CDR2 YYEEEE. This CDR3 reads CASSVGMGFLNTEAFF. The CDR3 coding sequence is TGTGCCAGCAGCGTGGGGATGGGCTTTCTGAACACTGAAGCTTTCTTT.

A few counts support this clone. The V gene is TRBV6-6, the J gene TRBJ1-5; TRBD1 is a possible D gene (5 bases). V was clipped by 0 bases and J by 5 bases, with 14 bases between them. Germline V gives CDR1 MNHNY, CDR2 SVGAGI (reference sequence). The CDR3 sequence is 16 residues long. Here the CDR3 DNA reads TGTGCCAGCAGTTACTCTGGGGGTTACGGAGATCAGCCCCAGCATTTT. Residues: CASSYSGGYGDQPQHF.

Concerning this clone itself: This may arise from a read error, as a much more abundant clone is one base away. The chain joins TRBV14 to TRBJ2-5; D is possibly TRBD1 (6 bases). Trimming took off 4 bases at V and 6 bases at J, with 12 bases between the two ends. The CDR3 consists of 13 residues. Germline V CDR1 and CDR2: SGHDN, FVKESK. CDR3 nucleotides: TGTGCCAGCAGCCGTGAACAGGGAAAGACCCAGTACTTC. Its translation: CASSREQGKTQYF.

The chain carries TRBV5-4 and TRBJ2-2, with a tentative D call TRBD2 (6 bases). This CDR3 is 15 amino acids long. Germline-derived CDR1 and CDR2 are SGHNT and YYREEE (reference sequence). With 3 bases removed from V and 5 bases from J, the gap between germline ends came to 14 bases. The CDR3, as DNA: TGTGCCAGCAGCTGGGCGGAGGGTCTAACCGGGGAGCTGTTTTTT. Its protein product is CASSWAEGLTGELFF.

The J gene is TRBJ1-6, the V gene TRBV30, with D possibly TRBD1 on 6 matching bases. Trimming removed 5 bases from V and 0 bases from J, with 11 bases in between. CDR1 is GTSNPN and CDR2 is SVGIG in the germline V gene (reference sequence). The CDR3 contains 15 residues. Here the CDR3 DNA reads TGTGCCTGGGACCAGGGGAGCTCCTATAATTCACCCCTCCACTTT. It specifies CAWDQGSSYNSPLHF.

The chain joins TRBV7-2 to TRBJ1-4, with D possibly being TRBD1 (5 bases). CDR1 and CDR2 (germline): SGHTA, FQGNSA. The CDR3 totals 15 residues. V was clipped by 2 bases and J by 7 bases, with 14 bases between them. The CDR3 loop is CASSLMGGGGEKLFF. CDR3 nucleotide sequence: TGTGCCAGCAGCTTAATGGGGGGAGGCGGTGAAAAACTGTTTTTT.

The chain has TRBV11-1 and TRBJ2-1; possibly TRBD2 for D (5 bases). The CDR3 extends over 15 amino acids. Trimming pared 5 bases from V and 9 bases from J, leaving 20 bases between. Germline assignment: CDR1 SGHAT and CDR2 FQDESV (reference sequence). The DNA for the CDR3 is TGTGCCAGCAGCGCCCGGGTTTACGATGAGGGTGAGCAGTTCTTC. Translation gives CASSARVYDEGEQFF.

The genes are TRBV5-1 and TRBJ2-3; D is possibly TRBD2 (7 bases). CDR1 SGHRS and CDR2 YFSETQ come from the germline V gene. V lost 0 bases and J lost 6, with 17 bases in between. This CDR3 spans 16 amino acids. CDR3 sequence (DNA): TGCGCCAGCAGCTTGGGACTAGCAGGGGAAGGGGATACGCAGTATTTT. Residues: CASSLGLAGEGDTQYF. Drawing the rest from reference TRBV5-1 and TRBJ2-3, the complete variable domain is KAGVTQTPRYLIKTRGQQVTLSCSPISGHRSVSWYQQTPGQGLQFLFEYFSETQRNKGNFPGRFSGRQFSNSRSEMNVSTLELGDSALYLCASSLGLAGEGDTQYFGPGTRLTVL.

CDR3 protein: CASSRPTSPIQYF. In nucleotides, the CDR3 is TGTGCCAGCAGTCGCCCTACCTCCCCGATTCAGTACTTC. The genes are TRBV5-6 and TRBJ2-4, with unresolved D. V was pared by 5 bases and J by 10 bases, with 16 bases between. From germline, CDR1 is SGHDT and CDR2 YYEEEE. The CDR3 contains 13 residues.

V and J are TRBV20-1 and TRBJ1-2, with D possibly matching TRBD1 (5 bases). The CDR3 sequence is 10 residues long. V shed 8 bases and J shed 8 bases, with 12 bases lying between them. CDR1 DFQATT and CDR2 SNEGSKA come from the germline V gene (reference sequence). The CDR3 sequence: CSQGDPGYTF. CDR3 nucleotides: TGCAGTCAGGGAGACCCCGGCTACACCTTC.

The chain carries TRBV5-6 and TRBJ1-2, with 10 bases aligning to TRBD1. The junction had 7 bases not matched to a gene; V was cut back by 5 bases and J by 3 bases. CDR3 length: 15 amino acids. Germline-derived CDR1 and CDR2 are SGHDT and YYEEEE. CDR3 in amino acids: CASRDRGTYDYGYTF. In nucleotides, the CDR3 is TGTGCCAGCAGGGACAGGGGGACTTACGACTATGGCTACACCTTC.

J is TRBJ2-3 and V is TRBV7-9; 11 bases match TRBD2. The germline CDR1 and CDR2 sequences are SEHNR and FQNEAQ (reference sequence). The CDR3 totals 16 residues. V shed 5 bases, J shed 4 bases, and the junction held 8 bases outside the gene matches. The CDR3 sequence is CASSTRLAGRSDTQYF. The CDR3 region has the DNA TGTGCCAGCAGCACTAGACTAGCGGGAAGGTCAGATACGCAGTATTTT.

The rearrangement uses TRBV5-4 and TRBJ2-7; 12 nucleotides agree with TRBD2. There are 14 residues in the CDR3. The V and J ends lost 3 bases and 4 bases, in that order; junction bases with no gene match: 2. Germline lookup yields CDR1 SGHNT and CDR2 YYREEE (reference sequence). Written as DNA, the CDR3 is TGTGCCAGCAGCTCCCTAGCGGGAGGGTACGAGCAGTACTTC. Amino acid sequence: CASSSLAGGYEQYF.

The genes are TRBV19 and TRBJ2-1, with TRBD2 identical over 12 bases. This CDR3 contains 16 residues. The germline gives CDR1 LNHDA, CDR2 SQIVND (reference sequence). J gave up 4 bases and V 6 bases, and 7 bases lay outside the gene matches. The CDR3 bases are TGTGCCAGTAGCCTAGCGGGAGGGACCTTATACAATGAGCAGTTCTTC. This gives the protein CASSLAGGTLYNEQFF.

This chain joins TRBV18 and TRBJ1-1; D unclear. Germline V gene lookup returns CDR1 KGHSH and CDR2 LQKENI. The CDR3 runs 14 residues. V lost 0 bases and J 1 base, leaving 6 bases between the germline ends. In nucleotides, the CDR3 is TGTGCCAGCTCACCACCATCGGGGAACACTGAAGCTTTCTTT. Its protein is CASSPPSGNTEAFF.

The chain combines TRBV7-9 with TRBJ1-1; no definite D call. Trimming stripped 3 bases from V and 4 bases from J, with 6 bases between. This CDR3 contains 12 residues. Germline assignment: CDR1 SEHNR and CDR2 FQNEAQ (reference sequence). The CDR3 nucleotides are TGTGCCAGCAGCTTTTTCATCACTGAAGCTTTCTTT. Translating it yields CASSFFITEAFF.

The rearrangement joins TRBV4-3 to TRBJ1-2; 8 bases agree with TRBD1. The CDR3 covers 15 residues. With 0 bases clipped from V and 7 bases from J, the junction kept 7 bases outside the gene matches. The V gene's germline CDR1 is LGHNA and CDR2 YSLEER. The CDR3 sequence is CASSQERTGLAGYTF. The CDR3 nucleotides read TGCGCCAGCAGCCAAGAGCGGACAGGGCTAGCTGGCTACACCTTC.